One T cell receptor (beta chain) is described in this entry. Its target is not known. The V segment lost 2 bases and the J segment 4 bases; nucleotides outside the gene matches: 6. The germline V gene has CDR1 MGHRA and CDR2 YSYEKL. The CDR3 is 15 amino acids. The PCR used 60 Vbeta and 13 Jbeta primers. This table comes from immunoSEQ multiplex PCR, and its TCRdb copy is limited to in-frame clones, with some not included. The sample holds around 140,000 clones, approximately 80% seen once. This record belongs to a study of cytomegalovirus exposure and HLA in healthy donors. Study results and caveats: By a later analysis, the bulk of CMV-associated TCR beta chains appeared HLA-restricted. About 87% or about 30% of the time was how often most TCR beta V segments were productive, according to an earlier analysis.

The chain recombines TRBV4-1 with TRBJ2-7, with 9 bases matching TRBD2. The clonotype was recovered from a man between 40 and 49 years old in good health and CMV-seropositive. Sample: PBMCs. CDR3 in amino acids: CASSQPGLADYEQYF. CDR3 nucleotide sequence: TGCGCCAGCAGCCAACCGGGACTAGCAGATTACGAGCAGTACTTC.